This T cell receptor (beta chain) came from a study of post-analysis software for immune sequencing data. The study's findings and limits: Controls significantly exceeded multiple sclerosis patients in normalized Chao1 diversity. TRBV5-6, TRBV5-1 and TRBV20-1 were among roughly 5 TRBV segments more frequent in patients than controls. Samples prepared in the same batch strongly co-clustered by F measure.

CDR1 SGHRS and CDR2 YFSETQ come from the germline V gene. This CDR3 contains 12 residues. V lost 2 bases and J 9 bases, leaving 9 bases between the germline ends. Included in the TCR beta cDNA libraries were unique molecular identifiers. Each sample of about 0.95 to 11 million input T cells yielded around 500,000 cDNA molecules, so each molecule approximated one T cell. TCRdb reanalysed the PCR reads using MiXCR and keeps one entry per CDR3 protein. The data show around 180,000 distinct CDR3 sequences, roughly 31% seen once. Concerning this clonotype: Its specificity is not known.

The sequence came from a girl aged 10-17 years with multiple sclerosis. The V gene is TRBV5-1, the J gene TRBJ2-1; no clear D gene. Material: blood. CDR3 amino acids: CASSFSSSEQFF. The CDR3 DNA reads as TGCGCCAGCAGCTTCTCATCGTCTGAGCAGTTCTTC.